Sequencing of this TCR beta chain was carried out in a study of blood T cells in healthy people across ages. It was with a sample-barcoded 5' primer and a J-beta primer mix that a second PCR of roughly 7 to 11 cycles was run. A single record per CDR3 protein comes from TCRdb applying MiXCR to the 5' RACE reads. This sample has 650,000 to 800,000 distinct CDR3 sequences; roughly 44% occur once, and the top ten carry around 21%. Findings and limits, study-wide: The CMV status of each donor remained undetermined, and this could have confounded shifts in expanded clonotypes.

V shed 4 bases, J shed 4 bases, and the junction held 6 bases outside the gene matches. Germline CDR1 reads SGHTA; CDR2 reads FQGNSA. The CDR3 contains 14 residues. This clonotype appeared a few times. Its target is unknown. Sequencing was carried out using blood. V and J are TRBV7-2 and TRBJ2-5, with TRBD2 matching 7 bases. This TCR derives from a man aged 60 to 75 in good health. Here the CDR3 DNA reads TGTGCCAGCAGCTGGTATGGGGGGGGAGAGACCCAGTACTTC. Protein: CASSWYGGGETQYF.